Listed below are T cell receptor beta chains from one sample, sequenced in a study of tumour-infiltrating T cells in Burkitt lymphoma. Sequencing was performed with immunoSEQ multiplex PCR; in TCRdb, only in-frame clones are kept and a portion is missing. The sample yields 13,000 to 15,000 clones, roughly 80% seen once. Sequencing input: tumor tissue. The origin of the receptors is a human donor with diffuse large B-cell lymphoma. Each CDR3 is given with its conserved first and last residue. D genes are given only for firm matches. The listing skips clone size in some rows; elsewhere it reads once, few, many or a size class.

size: -; J: TRBJ1-1; V: TRBV5-4; D: -; CDR3: CASSLVVGPGATEAFF; DNA: TGTGCCAGCAGCTTGGTAGTGGGACCGGGGGCCACTGAAGCTTTCTTT
size: -; J: TRBJ1-5; V: TRBV2; D: -; CDR3: CASTYDRHSNQPQHF; DNA: TGTGCCAGCACGTACGACAGACATAGCAATCAGCCCCAGCATTTT
size: -; J: TRBJ1-2; V: TRBV6-5; D: -; CDR3: CASTQTGYGYTF; DNA: TGTGCCAGCACGCAAACGGGGTATGGCTACACCTTC
size: -; J: TRBJ2-3; V: TRBV27; D: -; CDR3: CASSFLHTDTQYF; DNA: TGTGCCAGCAGTTTTTTGCACACAGATACGCAGTATTTT
size: -; J: TRBJ2-3; V: TRBV12-5; D: TRBD2; CDR3: CASGPPGLAGGGKSNTQYF; DNA: TGTGCTAGTGGACCCCCGGGACTAGCGGGAGGTGGAAAGTCAAATACGCAGTATTTT
size: -; J: TRBJ2-1; V: TRBV6-1; D: TRBD1; CDR3: CASSEKAYRGQHNEQFF; DNA: TGTGCCAGCAGTGAAAAAGCTTACAGGGGACAACACAATGAGCAGTTCTTC
size: -; J: TRBJ2-2; V: TRBV7-9; D: TRBD2; CDR3: CASSSPTAGLNTGELFF; DNA: TGTGCCAGCAGTTCTCCCACAGCGGGATTAAACACCGGGGAGCTGTTTTTT
size: -; J: TRBJ2-7; V: TRBV2; D: TRBD2; CDR3: CASRPTSGPYEQYF; DNA: TGTGCCAGCAGGCCGACTAGCGGTCCCTACGAGCAGTACTTC
size: -; J: TRBJ2-7; V: TRBV29-1; D: TRBD1; CDR3: CSVVRQGTSYEQYF; DNA: TGCAGCGTTGTTAGACAGGGGACCTCCTACGAGCAGTACTTC
size: -; J: TRBJ1-1; V: TRBV6-5; D: -; CDR3: CASTTRALNTEAFF; DNA: TGTGCCAGCACCACTAGGGCCTTGAACACTGAAGCTTTCTTT
size: -; J: TRBJ2-1; V: TRBV5-5; D: TRBD2; CDR3: CASSFLAESSYNEQFF; DNA: TGTGCCAGCAGCTTTCTAGCGGAGAGCTCCTACAATGAGCAGTTCTTC
size: -; J: TRBJ2-5; V: TRBV28; D: -; CDR3: CASTPRGTGETQYF; DNA: TGTGCCAGCACCCCTCGAGGGACGGGGGAGACCCAGTACTTC
size: -; J: TRBJ1-4; V: TRBV4-2; D: -; CDR3: CASSFGQINEKLFF; DNA: TGTGCCAGCAGCTTTGGACAGATTAATGAAAAACTGTTTTTT
size: -; J: TRBJ1-2; V: TRBV30; D: -; CDR3: CAWTPGPTF; DNA: TGTGCCTGGACCCCAGGGCCTACCTTC
size: -; J: TRBJ1-2; V: TRBV27; D: -; CDR3: CASSLGFGWGYTF; DNA: TGTGCCAGCAGTTTGGGTTTTGGGTGGGGCTACACCTTC
size: -; J: TRBJ2-5; V: TRBV4-1; D: -; CDR3: CASSPLGAQPVGVETQYF; DNA: TGCGCCAGCAGCCCGTTAGGCGCACAGCCCGTAGGAGTAGAGACCCAGTACTTC
size: medium-sized; J: TRBJ1-5; V: TRBV10-1; D: -; CDR3: CASSAKQGRGPNQPQHF; DNA: TGCGCCAGCAGTGCGAAACAGGGTAGAGGGCCTAATCAGCCCCAGCATTTT
size: medium-sized; J: TRBJ1-1; V: TRBV19; D: -; CDR3: CASSVRDGEAFF; DNA: TGTGCCAGTAGCGTCCGGGACGGTGAAGCTTTCTTT
size: -; J: TRBJ1-2; V: TRBV11-2; D: -; CDR3: CASSLHGDGYTF; DNA: TGTGCCAGCAGCTTACATGGGGATGGCTACACCTTC
size: -; J: TRBJ1-4; V: TRBV7-6; D: -; CDR3: CASSLATAEKLFF; DNA: TGTGCCAGCAGCTTAGCGACAGCCGAAAAACTGTTTTTT
size: -; J: TRBJ1-2; V: TRBV7-9; D: -; CDR3: CASSLGTVGYTF; DNA: TGTGCCAGCAGCTTGGGGACGGTAGGCTACACCTTC
size: -; J: TRBJ1-1; V: TRBV19; D: TRBD1; CDR3: CASSMDRPPLGTEAFF; DNA: TGTGCCAGTAGTATGGACAGGCCCCCTTTAGGCACTGAAGCTTTCTTT
size: few; J: TRBJ1-2; V: TRBV6-6; D: -; CDR3: CASSYIPGAYGYTF; DNA: TGTGCCAGCAGTTATATTCCAGGGGCCTATGGCTACACCTTC
size: -; J: TRBJ2-7; V: TRBV6-5; D: -; CDR3: CASTYGPGGYEQYF; DNA: TGTGCCAGCACCTACGGCCCAGGCGGCTACGAGCAGTACTTC
size: -; J: TRBJ2-1; V: TRBV5-4; D: TRBD1; CDR3: CASSRTGGENEQFF; DNA: TGTGCCAGCAGCCGGACAGGGGGAGAGAATGAGCAGTTCTTC
size: -; J: TRBJ1-1; V: TRBV27; D: -; CDR3: CASRYLDSRNTEAFF; DNA: TGTGCCAGCAGATATCTGGACAGCCGGAACACTGAAGCTTTCTTT
size: -; J: TRBJ2-1; V: TRBV5-1; D: TRBD2; CDR3: CASSRGPSGSYDNEQFF; DNA: TGCGCCAGCAGCCGAGGGCCTAGCGGGAGTTACGACAATGAGCAGTTCTTC
size: few; J: TRBJ2-7; V: TRBV5-1; D: TRBD1; CDR3: CASRRELGQASYEQYF; DNA: TGCGCCAGCAGAAGAGAACTGGGACAGGCCTCCTACGAGCAGTACTTC
size: -; J: TRBJ1-2; V: TRBV27; D: TRBD1; CDR3: CASSLIEATGGYYGYTF; DNA: TGTGCCAGCAGTTTAATTGAAGCAACAGGGGGTTATTATGGCTACACCTTC
size: -; J: TRBJ2-7; V: TRBV19; D: TRBD1; CDR3: CASSQGAGSYEQYF; DNA: TGTGCCAGCTCGCAGGGGGCGGGCTCCTACGAGCAGTACTTC
size: -; J: TRBJ1-4; V: TRBV4-1; D: -; CDR3: CASSQEEVATNEKLFF; DNA: TGCGCCAGCAGCCAAGAGGAGGTGGCAACTAATGAAAAACTGTTTTTT
size: -; J: TRBJ2-7; V: TRBV18; D: -; CDR3: CASSPDIPSYEQYF; DNA: TGTGCCAGCTCACCCGACATACCCTCCTACGAGCAGTACTTC
size: -; J: TRBJ2-5; V: TRBV6-6; D: -; CDR3: CASSFSRPGAETQYF; DNA: TGTGCCAGCAGTTTCAGCCGACCGGGGGCGGAGACCCAGTACTTC
size: -; J: TRBJ2-3; V: TRBV11-3; D: TRBD1; CDR3: CASSAPGTDPTDTQYF; DNA: TGTGCCAGCAGCGCCCCCGGGACAGATCCGACAGATACGCAGTATTTT
size: large; J: TRBJ1-1; V: TRBV5-6; D: -; CDR3: CASRSGFLPGEAFF; DNA: TGTGCCAGCAGATCGGGATTCCTTCCAGGTGAAGCTTTCTTT
size: hyperexpanded; J: TRBJ2-2; V: TRBV11-2; D: -; CDR3: CASSQPYSGINTGELFF; DNA: TGTGCCAGCAGCCAACCCTATAGCGGCATTAACACCGGGGAGCTGTTTTTT
size: -; J: TRBJ2-5; V: TRBV4-2; D: TRBD2; CDR3: CASSQPRIGLAGGEQETQYF; DNA: TGTGCCAGCAGCCAACCCCGAATAGGACTAGCGGGAGGTGAACAAGAGACCCAGTACTTC
size: -; J: TRBJ2-7; V: TRBV5-8; D: TRBD1; CDR3: CASRAWTGAYEQYF; DNA: TGTGCCAGCAGGGCCTGGACAGGGGCCTACGAGCAGTACTTC
size: -; J: TRBJ1-5; V: TRBV4-1; D: -; CDR3: CASSQGGPQKGNQPQHF; DNA: TGCGCCAGCAGCCAAGGAGGACCGCAGAAGGGCAATCAGCCCCAGCATTTT
size: -; J: TRBJ2-6; V: TRBV9; D: TRBD1; CDR3: CASRQGISGANVLTF; DNA: TGTGCCAGCAGACAGGGGATCTCTGGGGCCAACGTCCTGACTTTC
size: -; J: TRBJ2-2; V: TRBV2; D: -; CDR3: CASPGGSQGAGELFF; DNA: TGTGCCAGCCCCGGTGGGTCCCAGGGCGCCGGGGAGCTGTTTTTT
size: -; J: TRBJ2-2; V: TRBV19; D: TRBD2; CDR3: CASRRGTANTGELFF; DNA: TGTGCCAGTAGGCGGGGGACCGCGAACACCGGGGAGCTGTTTTTT
size: few; J: TRBJ1-1; V: TRBV7-9; D: TRBD1; CDR3: CASMGRGRTEAFF; DNA: TGTGCCAGCATGGGCAGGGGGCGAACTGAAGCTTTCTTT
size: -; J: TRBJ1-2; V: TRBV27; D: -; CDR3: CASSLSSGGGDYGYTF; DNA: TGTGCCAGCAGTTTATCGAGCGGGGGAGGTGACTATGGCTACACCTTC
size: few; J: TRBJ2-5; V: TRBV2; D: TRBD2; CDR3: CATKTGTSARAQYF; DNA: TGTGCCACCAAGACCGGGACTAGCGCGAGGGCCCAGTACTTC
size: -; J: TRBJ1-5; V: TRBV15; D: -; CDR3: CATSRVGSNQPQHF; DNA: TGTGCCACCAGCAGAGTGGGTAGCAATCAGCCCCAGCATTTT
size: -; J: TRBJ1-2; V: TRBV5-1; D: -; CDR3: CASWGADQDGYTF; DNA: TGCGCCAGCTGGGGAGCGGATCAAGATGGCTACACCTTC
size: few; J: TRBJ2-7; V: TRBV2; D: -; CDR3: CASMGGGVAYEQYF; DNA: TGTGCCAGCATGGGTGGGGGAGTGGCCTACGAGCAGTACTTC